The text below deals with one TCR beta chain. The antigen is undetermined. CDR1 is WNHNN and CDR2 is SYGVQD in the germline V gene (reference sequence). This CDR3 comprises 14 residues. V lost 3 bases to trimming and J lost 6 bases; unmatched junction nucleotides: 8. The sample comes from a study of T cell responses to AZD1222 COVID-19 vaccine. Pooling was applied to second doses at about 4 or about 12 weeks. Points from the study as a whole: Spike-specific TCR repertoires showed rising breadth and depth after two AZD1222 doses. Baseline testing showed seropositivity in only 6 or 7 AZD1222 recipients. Per reports, nearly half of all spike-specific TCRs target regions that are unmutated in variants.

Repertoires were generated with immunoSEQ multiplex PCR, while TCRdb's copy carries only in-frame clones and drops some. The sample carries under 150,000 clones, roughly 90% recorded once. The TCR comes from an adult who received the AZD1222 COVID-19 vaccine. The sequencing used peripheral blood, collected 28 days after the second AZD1222 dose. The V call is TRBV10-1, the J call TRBJ2-7; 7 positions match TRBD2. The CDR3 is CASSDSSGKAEQYF. The CDR3, as DNA: TGCGCCAGCAGTGATTCCAGCGGGAAGGCCGAGCAGTACTTC.